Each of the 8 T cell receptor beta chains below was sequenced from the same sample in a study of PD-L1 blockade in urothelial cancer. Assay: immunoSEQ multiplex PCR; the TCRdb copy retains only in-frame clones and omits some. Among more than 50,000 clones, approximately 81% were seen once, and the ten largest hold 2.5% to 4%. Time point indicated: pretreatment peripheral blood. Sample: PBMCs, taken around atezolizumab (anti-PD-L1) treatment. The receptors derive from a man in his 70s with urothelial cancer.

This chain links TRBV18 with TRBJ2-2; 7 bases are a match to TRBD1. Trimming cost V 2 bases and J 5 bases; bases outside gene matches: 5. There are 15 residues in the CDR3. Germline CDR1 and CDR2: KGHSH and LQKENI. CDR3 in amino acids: CASSPEMTGTGELFF. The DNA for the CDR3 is TGTGCCAGCTCACCAGAGATGACAGGGACCGGGGAGCTGTTTTTT.

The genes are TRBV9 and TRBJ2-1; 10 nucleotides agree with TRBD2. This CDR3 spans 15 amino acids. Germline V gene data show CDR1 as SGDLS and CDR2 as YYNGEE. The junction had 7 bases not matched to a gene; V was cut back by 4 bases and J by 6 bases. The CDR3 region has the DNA TGTGCCAGCAGCACCTCTAGCGGGGGCCTCAATGAGCAGTTCTTC. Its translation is CASSTSSGGLNEQFF.

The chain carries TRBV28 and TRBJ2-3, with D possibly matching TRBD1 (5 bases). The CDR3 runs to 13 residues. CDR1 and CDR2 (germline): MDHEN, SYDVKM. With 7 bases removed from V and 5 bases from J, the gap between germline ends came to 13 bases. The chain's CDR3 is CASTQGSGDTQYF. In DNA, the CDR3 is TGTGCCAGCACTCAGGGTAGTGGAGATACGCAGTATTTT.

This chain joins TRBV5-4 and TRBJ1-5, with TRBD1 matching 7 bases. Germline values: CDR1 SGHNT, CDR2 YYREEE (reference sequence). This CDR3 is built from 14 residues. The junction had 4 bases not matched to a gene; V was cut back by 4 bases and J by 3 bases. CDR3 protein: CASSRQGVNQPQHF. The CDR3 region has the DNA TGTGCCAGCAGCCGACAGGGCGTCAATCAGCCCCAGCATTTT.

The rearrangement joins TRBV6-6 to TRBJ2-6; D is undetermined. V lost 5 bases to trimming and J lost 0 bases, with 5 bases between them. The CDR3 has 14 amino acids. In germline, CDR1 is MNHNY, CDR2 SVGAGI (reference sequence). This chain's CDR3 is CASSLSSGANVLTF. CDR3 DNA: TGTGCCAGCAGTCTTTCCTCTGGGGCCAACGTCCTGACTTTC.

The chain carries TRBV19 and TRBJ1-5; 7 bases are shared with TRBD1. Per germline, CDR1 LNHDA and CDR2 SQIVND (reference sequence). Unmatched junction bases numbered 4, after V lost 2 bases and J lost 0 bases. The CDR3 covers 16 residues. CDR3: CASSITTGDSNQPQHF. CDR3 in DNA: TGTGCCAGTAGTATAACTACAGGGGATAGCAATCAGCCCCAGCATTTT.

The CDR3 sequence: CASSEGAHTPNSNQPQHF. The CDR3, as DNA: TGTGCCAGTAGCGAGGGGGCTCATACGCCCAATAGCAATCAGCCCCAGCATTTT. J is TRBJ1-5 and V is TRBV19; 7 bases are a match to TRBD1. The V gene end was trimmed by 6 bases and the J gene end by 0 bases; junction bases not matched to a gene: 14. The CDR3 has 18 amino acids. Germline CDR1 and CDR2: LNHDA and SQIVND (reference sequence).

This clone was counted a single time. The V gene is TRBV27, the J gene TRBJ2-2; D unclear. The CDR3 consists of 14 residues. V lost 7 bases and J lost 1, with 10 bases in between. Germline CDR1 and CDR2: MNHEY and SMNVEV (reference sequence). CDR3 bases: TGTGCCAGCATCTCGCGAATGAACACCGGGGAGCTGTTTTTT. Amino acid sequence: CASISRMNTGELFF.